This TCR beta chain is from a study of cytomegalovirus exposure and HLA in healthy donors. CDR1 MDHEN and CDR2 SYDVKM come from the germline V gene. This CDR3 has 15 amino acids. V was shortened by 2 bases and J by 5 bases, with 15 bases between the two germline ends. PCR used 60 Vbeta primers and 13 Jbeta primers. Sequencing was performed with immunoSEQ multiplex PCR; in TCRdb, only in-frame clones are kept and a portion is missing. The sample contains about 110,000 clones, 78% of which appear only once. Sequenced: PBMCs. This TCR was sampled from a woman in her twenties or thirties in good health and CMV-seronegative. V is TRBV28 and J is TRBJ2-5; D is perhaps TRBD2 (6 bases). DNA for the CDR3: TGTGCCAGCAGTTTAACCTTGGAGGGGCGGGAGACCCAGTACTTC. It specifies CASSLTLEGRETQYF.